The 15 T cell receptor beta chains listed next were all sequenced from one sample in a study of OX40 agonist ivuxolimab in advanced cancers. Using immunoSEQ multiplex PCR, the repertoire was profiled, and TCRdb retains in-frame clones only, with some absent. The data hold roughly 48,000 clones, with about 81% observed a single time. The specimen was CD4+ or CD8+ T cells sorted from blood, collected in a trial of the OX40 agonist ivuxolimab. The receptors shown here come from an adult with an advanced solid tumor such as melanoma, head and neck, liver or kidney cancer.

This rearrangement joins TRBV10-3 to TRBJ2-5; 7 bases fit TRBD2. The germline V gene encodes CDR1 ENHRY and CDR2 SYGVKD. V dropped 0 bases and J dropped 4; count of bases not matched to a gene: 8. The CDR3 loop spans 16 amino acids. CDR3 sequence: CAISESSLGTIETQYF. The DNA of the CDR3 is TGTGCCATCAGTGAGTCGAGTCTAGGGACTATAGAGACCCAGTACTTC.

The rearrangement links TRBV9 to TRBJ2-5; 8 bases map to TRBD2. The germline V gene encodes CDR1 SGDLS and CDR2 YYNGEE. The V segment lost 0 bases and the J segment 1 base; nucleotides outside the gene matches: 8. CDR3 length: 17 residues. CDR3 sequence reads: CASSVGILGTSQETQYF. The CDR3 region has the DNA TGTGCCAGCAGCGTAGGAATTTTAGGGACTAGCCAAGAGACCCAGTACTTC. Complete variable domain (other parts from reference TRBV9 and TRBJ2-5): DSGVTQTPKHLITATGQRVTLRCSPRSGDLSVYWYQQSLDQGLQFLIQYYNGEERAKGNILERFSAQQFPDLHSELNLSSLELGDSALYFCASSVGILGTSQETQYFGPGTRLLVL.

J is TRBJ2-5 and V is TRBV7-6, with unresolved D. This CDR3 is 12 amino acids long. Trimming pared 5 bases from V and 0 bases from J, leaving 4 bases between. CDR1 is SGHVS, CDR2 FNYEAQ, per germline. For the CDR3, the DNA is TGTGCCAGCAGCCGGTACCAAGAGACCCAGTACTTC. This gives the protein CASSRYQETQYF. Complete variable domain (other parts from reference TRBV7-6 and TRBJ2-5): GAGVSQSPRYKVTKRGQDVALRCDPISGHVSLYWYRQALGQGPEFLTYFNYEAQQDKSGLPNDRFSAERPEGSISTLTIQRTEQRDSAMYRCASSRYQETQYFGPGTRLLVL.

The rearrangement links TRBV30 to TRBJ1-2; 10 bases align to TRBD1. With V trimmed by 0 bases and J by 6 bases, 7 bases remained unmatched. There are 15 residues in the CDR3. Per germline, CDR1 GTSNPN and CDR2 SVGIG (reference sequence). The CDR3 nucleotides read TGTGCCTGGAGTGTGGGACGACAGGGGGCGAATGGCTACACCTTC. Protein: CAWSVGRQGANGYTF.

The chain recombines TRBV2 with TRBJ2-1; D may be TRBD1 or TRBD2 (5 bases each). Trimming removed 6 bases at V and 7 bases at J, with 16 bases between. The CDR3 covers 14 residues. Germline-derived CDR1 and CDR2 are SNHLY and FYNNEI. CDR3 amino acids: CASRNLGALNEQFF. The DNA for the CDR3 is TGTGCCAGCAGGAACCTCGGGGCCCTGAATGAGCAGTTCTTC.

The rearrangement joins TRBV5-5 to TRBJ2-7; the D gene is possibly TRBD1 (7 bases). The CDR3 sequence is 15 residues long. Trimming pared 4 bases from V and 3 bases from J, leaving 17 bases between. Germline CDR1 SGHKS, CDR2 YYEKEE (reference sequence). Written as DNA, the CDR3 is TGTGCCAGCAGCCTGGAGGGGGCGGTCCTCTACGAGCAGTACTTC. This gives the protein CASSLEGAVLYEQYF.

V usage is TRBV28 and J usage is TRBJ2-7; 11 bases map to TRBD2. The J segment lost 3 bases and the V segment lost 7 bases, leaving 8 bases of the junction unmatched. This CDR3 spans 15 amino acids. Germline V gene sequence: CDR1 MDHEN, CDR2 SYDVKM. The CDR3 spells CASNPRGLAVYEQYF. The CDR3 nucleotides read TGTGCCAGCAATCCACGGGGACTAGCGGTCTACGAGCAGTACTTC.

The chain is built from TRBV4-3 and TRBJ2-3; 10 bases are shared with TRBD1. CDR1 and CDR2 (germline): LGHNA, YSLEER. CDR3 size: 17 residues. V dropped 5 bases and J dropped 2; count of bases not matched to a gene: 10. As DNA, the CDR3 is TGCGCCAGCAGCTCTCAACCGGGACAGGGGCCCACAGATACGCAGTATTTT. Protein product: CASSSQPGQGPTDTQYF.

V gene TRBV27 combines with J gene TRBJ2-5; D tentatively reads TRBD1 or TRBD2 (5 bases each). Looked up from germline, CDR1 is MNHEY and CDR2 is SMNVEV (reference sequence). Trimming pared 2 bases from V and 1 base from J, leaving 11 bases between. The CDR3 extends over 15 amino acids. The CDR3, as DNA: TGTGCCAGCAGTTTAGGGACGGACATCCAAGAGACCCAGTACTTC. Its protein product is CASSLGTDIQETQYF.

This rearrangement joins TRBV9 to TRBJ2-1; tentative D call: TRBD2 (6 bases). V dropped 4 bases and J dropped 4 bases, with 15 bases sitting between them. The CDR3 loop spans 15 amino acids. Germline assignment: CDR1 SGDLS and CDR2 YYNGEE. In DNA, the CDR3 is TGTGCCAGCAGCCCTCTTGGGGAGGATTACAATGAGCAGTTCTTC. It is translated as CASSPLGEDYNEQFF. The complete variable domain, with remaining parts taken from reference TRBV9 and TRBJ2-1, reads DSGVTQTPKHLITATGQRVTLRCSPRSGDLSVYWYQQSLDQGLQFLIQYYNGEERAKGNILERFSAQQFPDLHSELNLSSLELGDSALYFCASSPLGEDYNEQFFGPGTRLTVL.

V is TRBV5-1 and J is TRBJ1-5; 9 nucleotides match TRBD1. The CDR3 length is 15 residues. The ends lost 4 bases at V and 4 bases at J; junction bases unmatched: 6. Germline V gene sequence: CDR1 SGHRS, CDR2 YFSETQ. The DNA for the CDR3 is TGCGCCAGCAGCCCAGGACAGGGGCGGAATCAGCCCCAGCATTTT. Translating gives CASSPGQGRNQPQHF.

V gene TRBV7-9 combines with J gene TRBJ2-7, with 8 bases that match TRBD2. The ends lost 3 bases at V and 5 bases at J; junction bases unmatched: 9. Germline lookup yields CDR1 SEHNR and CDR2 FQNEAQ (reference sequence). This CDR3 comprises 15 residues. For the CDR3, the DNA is TGTGCCAGCAGCTTTCCAATCGGGGGGGCAAACGAGCAGTACTTC. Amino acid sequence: CASSFPIGGANEQYF.

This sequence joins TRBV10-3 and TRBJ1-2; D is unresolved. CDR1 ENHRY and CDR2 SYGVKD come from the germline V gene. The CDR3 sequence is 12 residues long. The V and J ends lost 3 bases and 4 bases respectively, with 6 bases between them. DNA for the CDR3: TGTGCCATCAGTGATGGCCGCTATGGCTACACCTTC. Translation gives CAISDGRYGYTF.

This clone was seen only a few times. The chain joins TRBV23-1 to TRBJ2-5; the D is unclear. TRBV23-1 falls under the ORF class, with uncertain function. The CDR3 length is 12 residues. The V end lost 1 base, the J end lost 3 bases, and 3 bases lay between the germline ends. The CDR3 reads CASSQCEETQYF. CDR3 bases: TGCGCCAGCAGTCAATGTGAAGAGACCCAGTACTTC.

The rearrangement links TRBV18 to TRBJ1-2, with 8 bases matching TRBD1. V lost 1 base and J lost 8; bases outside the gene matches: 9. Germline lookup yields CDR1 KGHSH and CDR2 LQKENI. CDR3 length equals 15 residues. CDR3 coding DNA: TGTGCCAGCTCACCACATCCAGGGGGCGAGGAGGGCTACACCTTC. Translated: CASSPHPGGEEGYTF.